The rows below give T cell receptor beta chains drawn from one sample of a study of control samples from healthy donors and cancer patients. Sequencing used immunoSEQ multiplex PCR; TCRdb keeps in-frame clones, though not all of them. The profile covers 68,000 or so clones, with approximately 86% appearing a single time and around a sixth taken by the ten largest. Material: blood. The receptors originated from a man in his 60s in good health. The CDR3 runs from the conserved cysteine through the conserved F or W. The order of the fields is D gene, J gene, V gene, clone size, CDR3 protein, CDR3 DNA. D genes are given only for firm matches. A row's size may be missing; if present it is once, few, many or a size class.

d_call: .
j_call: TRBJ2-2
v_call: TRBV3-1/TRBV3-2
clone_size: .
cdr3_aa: CASSQELANTGELFF
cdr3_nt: TGTGCCAGCAGCCAAGAGCTCGCAAACACCGGGGAGCTGTTTTTT

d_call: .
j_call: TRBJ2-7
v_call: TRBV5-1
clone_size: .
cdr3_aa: CASSRQGMSGFSYEQYF
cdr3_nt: TGCGCCAGCAGCAGGCAGGGAATGAGTGGATTTTCCTACGAGCAGTACTTC

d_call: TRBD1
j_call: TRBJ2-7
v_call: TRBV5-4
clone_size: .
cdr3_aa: CASSHRDRGKSEQYF
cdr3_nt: TGTGCCAGCAGCCACCGGGACAGGGGTAAGAGCGAGCAGTACTTC

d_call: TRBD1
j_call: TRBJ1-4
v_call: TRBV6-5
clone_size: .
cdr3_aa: CASRRGQANEKLFF
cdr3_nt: TGTGCCAGCAGGAGGGGACAGGCGAATGAAAAACTGTTTTTT

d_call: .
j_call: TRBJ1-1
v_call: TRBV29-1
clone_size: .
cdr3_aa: CSVEAGVGTEAFF
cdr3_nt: TGCAGCGTTGAAGCAGGGGTGGGGACTGAAGCTTTCTTT

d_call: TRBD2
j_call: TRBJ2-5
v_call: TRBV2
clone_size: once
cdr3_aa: CASSGIRAGGGETQYF
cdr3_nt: TGTGCCAGCAGTGGAATCAGAGCGGGAGGCGGTGAGACCCAGTACTTC

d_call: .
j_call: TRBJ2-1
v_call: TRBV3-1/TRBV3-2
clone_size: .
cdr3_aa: CASSRRGNEQFF
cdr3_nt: TGTGCCAGCAGCCGGAGGGGCAATGAGCAGTTCTTC

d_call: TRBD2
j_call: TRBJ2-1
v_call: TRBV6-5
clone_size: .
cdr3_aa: CASRQSGSLDNEQFF
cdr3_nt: TGTGCCAGCAGGCAGAGCGGGAGTCTCGACAATGAGCAGTTCTTC

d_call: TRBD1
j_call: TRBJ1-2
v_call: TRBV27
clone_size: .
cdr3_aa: CASSLGTGARGGYGYTF
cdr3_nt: TGTGCCAGCAGTCTCGGGACAGGGGCCCGGGGAGGTTACGGCTACACCTTC

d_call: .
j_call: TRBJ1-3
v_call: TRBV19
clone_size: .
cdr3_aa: CASSLTGFGNTIYF
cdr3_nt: TGTGCCAGTAGTCTCACAGGCTTTGGAAACACCATATATTTT